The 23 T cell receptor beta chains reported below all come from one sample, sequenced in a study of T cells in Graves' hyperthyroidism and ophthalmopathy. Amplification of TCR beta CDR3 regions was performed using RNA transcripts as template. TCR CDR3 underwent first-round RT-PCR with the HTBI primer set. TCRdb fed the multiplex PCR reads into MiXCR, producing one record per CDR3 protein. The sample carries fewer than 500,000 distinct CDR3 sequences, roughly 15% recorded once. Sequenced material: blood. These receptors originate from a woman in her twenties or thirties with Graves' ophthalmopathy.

CDR3 residues: CASSQEGIPGELFF. As DNA, the CDR3 is TGCGCCAGCAGCCAAGAGGGAATTCCCGGGGAGCTGTTTTTT. The chain employs TRBV4-1 and TRBJ2-2; D gene unclear. V was clipped by 0 bases and J by 6 bases, with 8 bases between them. Germline lookup yields CDR1 MGHRA and CDR2 YSYEKL. The length of the CDR3 is 14 residues.

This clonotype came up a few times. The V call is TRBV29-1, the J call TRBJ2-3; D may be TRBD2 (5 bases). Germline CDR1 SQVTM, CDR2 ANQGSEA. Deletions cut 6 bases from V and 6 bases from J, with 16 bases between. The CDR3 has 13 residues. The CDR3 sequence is CSVGVVVADTQYF. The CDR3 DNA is TGCAGCGTCGGGGTGGTGGTAGCGGATACGCAGTATTTT.

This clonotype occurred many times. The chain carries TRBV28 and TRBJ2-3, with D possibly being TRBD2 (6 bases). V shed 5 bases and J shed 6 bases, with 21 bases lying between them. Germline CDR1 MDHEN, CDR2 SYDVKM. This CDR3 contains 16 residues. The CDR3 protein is CASSPTLRGIRDTQYF. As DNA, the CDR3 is TGTGCCAGCAGTCCTACCTTACGGGGGATTAGGGATACGCAGTATTTT.

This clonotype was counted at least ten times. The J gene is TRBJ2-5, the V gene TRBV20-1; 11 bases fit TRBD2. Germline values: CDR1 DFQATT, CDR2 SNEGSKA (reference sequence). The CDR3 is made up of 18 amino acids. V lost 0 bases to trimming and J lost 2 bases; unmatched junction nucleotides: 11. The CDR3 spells CSAREGLAGGTYQETQYF. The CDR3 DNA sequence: TGCAGTGCTAGAGAAGGTCTAGCGGGGGGTACCTATCAAGAGACCCAGTACTTC.

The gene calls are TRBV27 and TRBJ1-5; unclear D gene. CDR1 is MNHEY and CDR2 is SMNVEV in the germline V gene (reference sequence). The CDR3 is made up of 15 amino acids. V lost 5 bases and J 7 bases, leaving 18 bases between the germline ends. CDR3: CASSRTRDPGQPQHF. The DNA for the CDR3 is TGTGCCAGCAGTAGAACCCGCGATCCGGGCCAGCCCCAGCATTTT.

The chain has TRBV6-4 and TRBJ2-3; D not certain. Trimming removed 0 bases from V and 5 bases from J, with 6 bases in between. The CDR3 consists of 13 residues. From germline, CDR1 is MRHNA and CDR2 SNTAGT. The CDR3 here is CASSDSEVDTQYF. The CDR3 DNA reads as TGTGCCAGCAGTGACTCAGAGGTAGATACGCAGTATTTT.

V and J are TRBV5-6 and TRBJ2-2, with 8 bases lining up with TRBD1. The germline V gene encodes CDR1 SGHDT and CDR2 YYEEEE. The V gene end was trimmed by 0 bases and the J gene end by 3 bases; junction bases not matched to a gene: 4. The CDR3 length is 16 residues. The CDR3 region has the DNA TGTGCCAGCAGCTTGGGGACAGGGACGTACACCGGGGAGCTGTTTTTT. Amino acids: CASSLGTGTYTGELFF.

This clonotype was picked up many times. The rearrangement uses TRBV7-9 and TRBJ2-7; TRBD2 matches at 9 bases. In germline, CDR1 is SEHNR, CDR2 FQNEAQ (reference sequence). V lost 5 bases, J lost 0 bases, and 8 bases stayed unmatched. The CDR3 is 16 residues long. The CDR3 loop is CASSPRIAGASYEQYF. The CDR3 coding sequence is TGTGCCAGCAGCCCTCGGATAGCGGGGGCCTCCTACGAGCAGTACTTC.

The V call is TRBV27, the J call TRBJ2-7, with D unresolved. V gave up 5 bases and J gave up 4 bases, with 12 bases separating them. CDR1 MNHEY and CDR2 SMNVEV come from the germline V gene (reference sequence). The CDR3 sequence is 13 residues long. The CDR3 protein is CASSVKDGYEQYF. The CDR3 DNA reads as TGTGCCAGCAGTGTAAAGGACGGATACGAGCAGTACTTC.

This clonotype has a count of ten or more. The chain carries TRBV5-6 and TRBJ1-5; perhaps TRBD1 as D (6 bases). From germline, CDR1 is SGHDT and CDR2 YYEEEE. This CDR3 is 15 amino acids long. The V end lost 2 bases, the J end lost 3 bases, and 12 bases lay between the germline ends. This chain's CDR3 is CASSFSDRLNQPQHF. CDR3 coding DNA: TGTGCCAGCAGCTTCTCCGACAGGCTCAATCAGCCCCAGCATTTT.

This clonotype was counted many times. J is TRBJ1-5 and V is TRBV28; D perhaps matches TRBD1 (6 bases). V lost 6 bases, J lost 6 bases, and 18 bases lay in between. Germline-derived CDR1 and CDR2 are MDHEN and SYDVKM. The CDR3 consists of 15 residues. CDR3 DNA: TGTGCCAGCAGCGTCACAGGGACCCCGGCTCAGCCCCAGCATTTT. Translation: CASSVTGTPAQPQHF. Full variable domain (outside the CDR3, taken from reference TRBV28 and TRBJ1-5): DVKVTQSSRYLVKRTGEKVFLECVQDMDHENMFWYRQDPGLGLRLIYFSYDVKMKEKGDIPEGYSVSREKKERFSLILESASTNQTSMYLCASSVTGTPAQPQHFGDGTRLSIL.

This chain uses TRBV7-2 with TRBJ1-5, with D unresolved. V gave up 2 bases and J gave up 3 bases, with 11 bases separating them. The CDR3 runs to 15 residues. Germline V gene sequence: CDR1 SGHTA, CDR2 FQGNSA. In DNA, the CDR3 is TGTGCCAGCAGCTTATCGACGGGCCCCAATCAGCCCCAGCATTTT. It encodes CASSLSTGPNQPQHF.

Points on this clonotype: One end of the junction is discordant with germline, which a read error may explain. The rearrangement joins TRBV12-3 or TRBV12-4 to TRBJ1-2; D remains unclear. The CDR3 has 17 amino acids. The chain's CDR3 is CAGSPGSFLGTNYGYTF. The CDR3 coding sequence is TGTGCCGGCAGTCCCGGGTCGTTCCTGGGGACTAACTATGGCTACACCTTC.

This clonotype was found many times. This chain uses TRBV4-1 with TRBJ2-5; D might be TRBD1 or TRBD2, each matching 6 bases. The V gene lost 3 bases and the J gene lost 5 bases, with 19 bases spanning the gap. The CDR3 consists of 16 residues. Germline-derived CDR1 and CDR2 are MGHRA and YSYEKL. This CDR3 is CASSHSMGGLGETQYF. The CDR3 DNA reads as TGCGCCAGCAGCCACTCCATGGGGGGCCTTGGGGAGACCCAGTACTTC.

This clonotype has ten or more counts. CDR3 in DNA: TGTGCCTGGAGTTCAACAGGGGGCAGGACAGATACGCAGTATTTT. It encodes CAWSSTGGRTDTQYF. This rearrangement joins TRBV30 to TRBJ2-3, with TRBD1 identical over 9 bases. V lost 2 bases, J lost 3 bases, and 6 bases stayed unmatched. CDR3 length: 15 amino acids. Germline V gives CDR1 GTSNPN, CDR2 SVGIG (reference sequence).

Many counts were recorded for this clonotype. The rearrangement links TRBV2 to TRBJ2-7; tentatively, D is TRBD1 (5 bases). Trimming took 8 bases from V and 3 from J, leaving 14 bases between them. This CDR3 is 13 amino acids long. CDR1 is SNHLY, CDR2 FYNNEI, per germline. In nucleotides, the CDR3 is TGTGCCAGCTTAAGGGGCACAAACTACGAGCAGTACTTC. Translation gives CASLRGTNYEQYF.

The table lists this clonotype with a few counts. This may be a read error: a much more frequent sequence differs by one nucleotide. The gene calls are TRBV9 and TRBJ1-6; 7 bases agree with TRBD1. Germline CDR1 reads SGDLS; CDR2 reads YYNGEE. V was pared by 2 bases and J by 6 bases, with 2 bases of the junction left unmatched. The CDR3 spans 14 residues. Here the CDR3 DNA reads TGTGCCAGCAGCGTCCGGGACAGTAATTCACCCCTCCACTTT. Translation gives CASSVRDSNSPLHF.

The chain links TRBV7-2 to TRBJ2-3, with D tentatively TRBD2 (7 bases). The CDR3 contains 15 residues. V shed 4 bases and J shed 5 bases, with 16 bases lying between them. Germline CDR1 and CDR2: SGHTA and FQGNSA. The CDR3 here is CASSSGGAVRDTQYF. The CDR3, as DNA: TGTGCCAGCAGCTCTGGGGGGGCCGTGAGAGATACGCAGTATTTT.

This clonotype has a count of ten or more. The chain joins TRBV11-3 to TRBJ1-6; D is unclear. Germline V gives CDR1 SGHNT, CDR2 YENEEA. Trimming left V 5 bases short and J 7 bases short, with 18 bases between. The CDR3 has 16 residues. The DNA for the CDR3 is TGTGCCAGCAGCCAAGGCAGCCGGGCGGGGAATTCACCCCTCCACTTT. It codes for CASSQGSRAGNSPLHF. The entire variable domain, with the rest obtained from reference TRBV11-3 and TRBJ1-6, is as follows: EAGVVQSPRYKIIEKKQPVAFWCNPISGHNTLYWYLQNLGQGPELLIRYENEEAVDDSQLPKDRFSAERLKGVDSTLKIQPAELGDSAVYLCASSQGSRAGNSPLHFGNGTRLTVT.

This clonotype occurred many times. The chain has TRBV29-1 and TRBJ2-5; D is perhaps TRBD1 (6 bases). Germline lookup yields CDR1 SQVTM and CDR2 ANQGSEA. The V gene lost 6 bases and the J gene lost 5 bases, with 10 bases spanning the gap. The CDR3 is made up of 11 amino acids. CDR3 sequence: CSVGQRETQYF. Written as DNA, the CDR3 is TGCAGCGTCGGACAGAGGGAGACCCAGTACTTC.

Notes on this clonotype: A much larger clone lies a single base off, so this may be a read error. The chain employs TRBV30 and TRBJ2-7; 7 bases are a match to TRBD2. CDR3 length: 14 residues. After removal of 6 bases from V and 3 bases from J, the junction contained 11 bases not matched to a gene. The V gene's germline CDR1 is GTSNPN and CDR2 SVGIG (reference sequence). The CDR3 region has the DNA TGTGCCTGCAGCCGTGGGAGGGGATTCTACGAGCAGTACTTC. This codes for CACSRGRGFYEQYF.

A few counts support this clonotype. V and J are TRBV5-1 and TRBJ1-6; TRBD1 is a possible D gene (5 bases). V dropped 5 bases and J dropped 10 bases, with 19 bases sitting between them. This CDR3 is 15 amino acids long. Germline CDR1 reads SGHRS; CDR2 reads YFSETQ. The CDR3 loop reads CASRGNPGLDSPLHF. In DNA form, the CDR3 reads TGCGCCAGCAGAGGGAACCCAGGGTTAGACTCACCCCTCCACTTT.

This chain's CDR3 is CASSPGTVSYNEQFF. In DNA form, the CDR3 reads TGTGCCAGCAGCCCGGGGACAGTCTCCTACAATGAGCAGTTCTTC. V and J are TRBV11-2 and TRBJ2-1, with 7 bases matching TRBD1. In germline, CDR1 is SGHAT, CDR2 FQNNGV. V was pared by 5 bases and J by 0 bases, with 4 bases of the junction left unmatched. The CDR3 is 15 amino acids.